Sequencing of this T cell receptor (beta chain) was carried out in a study of T-cell memory formation after mild COVID-19. Note on this clonotype: Antigen: not known.

Study-level findings and limits: Mostly located in CM and EM were contracting CD4+ clones, with contracting CD8+ clones located in EMRA. Second-wave clones peaking on day 37 lacked confirmed SARS-CoV-2 specificity. Contracting clones, day 15 to 85, had balanced CD4/CD8, and later expanders favored CD4+.

The germline V gene has CDR1 SGHRS and CDR2 YFSETQ. The ends lost 0 bases at V and 1 base at J; junction bases unmatched: 7. There are 17 residues in the CDR3. Sample barcodes and UMIs were carried by the TCR alpha and TCR beta cDNA libraries that 5'RACE generated with constant-segment primers. Each CDR3 protein gets one entry after TCRdb re-called the 5' RACE reads with MiXCR. The sample has about 440,000 distinct CDR3 sequences, around 20% seen once. The receptor's source is an adult woman who had mild COVID-19 (a few samples of this study predate the infection). Cell type and time point are not known. The chain is built from TRBV5-1 and TRBJ2-5; TRBD2 matches 9 bases. The specimen was PBMCs or a T cell subset sorted from them (not recorded which). The CDR3 bases are TGCGCCAGCAGCTTGGCGTGGACTAGCGAGTCCCAAGAGACCCAGTACTTC. Translation gives CASSLAWTSESQETQYF.